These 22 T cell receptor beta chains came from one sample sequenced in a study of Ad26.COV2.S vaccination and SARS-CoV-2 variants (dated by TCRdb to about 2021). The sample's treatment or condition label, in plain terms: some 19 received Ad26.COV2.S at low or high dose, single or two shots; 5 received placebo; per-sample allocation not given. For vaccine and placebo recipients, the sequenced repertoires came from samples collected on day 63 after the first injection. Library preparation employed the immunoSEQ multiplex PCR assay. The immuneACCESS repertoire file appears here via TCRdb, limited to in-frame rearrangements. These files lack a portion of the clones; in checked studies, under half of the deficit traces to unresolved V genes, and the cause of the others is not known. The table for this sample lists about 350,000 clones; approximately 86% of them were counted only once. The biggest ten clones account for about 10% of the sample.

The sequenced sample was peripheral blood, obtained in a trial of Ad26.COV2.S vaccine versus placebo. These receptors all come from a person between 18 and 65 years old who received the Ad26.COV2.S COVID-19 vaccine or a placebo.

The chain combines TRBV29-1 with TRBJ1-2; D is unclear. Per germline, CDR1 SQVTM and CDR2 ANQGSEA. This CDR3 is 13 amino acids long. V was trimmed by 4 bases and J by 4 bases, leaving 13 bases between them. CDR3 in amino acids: CSVGANSGYGYTF. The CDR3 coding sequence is TGCAGCGTTGGGGCTAATTCGGGCTATGGCTACACCTTC.

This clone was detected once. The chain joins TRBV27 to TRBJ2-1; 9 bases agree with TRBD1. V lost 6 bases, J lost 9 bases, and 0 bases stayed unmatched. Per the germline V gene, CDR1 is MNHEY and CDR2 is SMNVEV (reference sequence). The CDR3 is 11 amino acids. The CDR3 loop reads CASRTGGEQFF. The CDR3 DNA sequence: TGTGCCAGCAGGACAGGGGGTGAGCAGTTCTTC.

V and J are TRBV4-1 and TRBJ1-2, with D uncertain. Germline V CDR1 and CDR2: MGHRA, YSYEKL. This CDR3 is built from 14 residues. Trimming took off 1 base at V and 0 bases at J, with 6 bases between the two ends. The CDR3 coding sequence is TGCGCCAGCAGCCAAGTGGGGACTAACTATGGCTACACCTTC. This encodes CASSQVGTNYGYTF.

CDR3 protein: CASRGWGGRNSPLHF. CDR3 in DNA: TGTGCCAGCCGTGGGTGGGGGGGACGTAATTCACCCCTCCACTTT. The V gene is TRBV11-2, the J gene TRBJ1-6; tentative D call: TRBD1 (5 bases). Trimming stripped 8 bases from V and 6 bases from J, with 17 bases between. Germline V CDR1 and CDR2: SGHAT, FQNNGV. This CDR3 has 15 residues.

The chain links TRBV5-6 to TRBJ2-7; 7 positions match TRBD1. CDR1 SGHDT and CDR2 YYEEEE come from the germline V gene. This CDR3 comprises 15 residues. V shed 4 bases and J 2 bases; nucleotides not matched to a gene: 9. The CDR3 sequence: CASSKGDSLTYEQYF. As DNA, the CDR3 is TGTGCCAGCAGCAAAGGGGACAGCCTCACCTACGAGCAGTACTTC.

DNA of the CDR3: TGTGCCAGCAGTCCGACAGGGGGGGAGGGCTACACCTTC. Translated, it gives CASSPTGGEGYTF. The chain has TRBV6-6 and TRBJ1-2, with 9 positions matching TRBD1. The CDR3 totals 13 residues. Germline loops: CDR1 MNHNY, CDR2 SVGAGI (reference sequence). The junction had 6 bases not matched to a gene; V was cut back by 5 bases and J by 8 bases.

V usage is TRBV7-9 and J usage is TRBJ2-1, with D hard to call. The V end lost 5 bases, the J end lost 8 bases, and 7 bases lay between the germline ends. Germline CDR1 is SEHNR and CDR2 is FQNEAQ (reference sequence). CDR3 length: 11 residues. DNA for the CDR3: TGTGCCAGCAGCCCGGGTCATGAGCAGTTCTTC. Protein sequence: CASSPGHEQFF.

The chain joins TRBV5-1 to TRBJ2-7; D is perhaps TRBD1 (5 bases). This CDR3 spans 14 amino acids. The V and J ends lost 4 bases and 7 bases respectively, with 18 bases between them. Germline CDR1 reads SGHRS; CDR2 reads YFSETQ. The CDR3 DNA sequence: TGCGCCAGCAGCCAGCCTGACAGTGGCTTGGAGCAGTACTTC. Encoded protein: CASSQPDSGLEQYF.

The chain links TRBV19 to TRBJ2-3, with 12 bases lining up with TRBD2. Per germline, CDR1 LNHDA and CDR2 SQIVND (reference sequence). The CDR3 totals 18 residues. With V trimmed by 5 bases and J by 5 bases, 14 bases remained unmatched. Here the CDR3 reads CASSARGLAGTGLDTQYF. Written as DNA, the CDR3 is TGTGCCAGTAGTGCCCGTGGACTAGCGGGAACCGGCCTAGATACGCAGTATTTT.

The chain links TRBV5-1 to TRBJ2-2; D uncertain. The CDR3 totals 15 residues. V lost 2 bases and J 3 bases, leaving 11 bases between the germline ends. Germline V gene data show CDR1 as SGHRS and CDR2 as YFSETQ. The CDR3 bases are TGCGCCAGCAGCTTCGGCGAATACGACACCGGGGAGCTGTTTTTT. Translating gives CASSFGEYDTGELFF.

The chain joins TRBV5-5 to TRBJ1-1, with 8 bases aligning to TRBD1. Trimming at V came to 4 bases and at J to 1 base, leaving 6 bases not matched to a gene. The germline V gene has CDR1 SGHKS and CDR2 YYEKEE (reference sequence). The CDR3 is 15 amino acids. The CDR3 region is CASSGPDRANTEAFF. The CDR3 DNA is TGTGCCAGCAGCGGACCGGACAGGGCGAACACTGAAGCTTTCTTT.

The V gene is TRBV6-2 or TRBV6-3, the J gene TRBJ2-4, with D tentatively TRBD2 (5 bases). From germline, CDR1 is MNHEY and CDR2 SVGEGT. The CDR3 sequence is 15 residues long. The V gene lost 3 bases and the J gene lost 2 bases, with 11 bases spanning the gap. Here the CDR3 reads CASSYGLAPKNIQYF. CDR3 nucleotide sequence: TGTGCCAGCAGTTATGGGCTAGCCCCCAAAAACATTCAGTACTTC.

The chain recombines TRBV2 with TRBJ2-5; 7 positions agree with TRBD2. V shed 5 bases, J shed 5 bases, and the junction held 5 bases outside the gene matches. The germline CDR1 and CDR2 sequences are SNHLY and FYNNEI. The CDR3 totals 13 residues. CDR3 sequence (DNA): TGTGCCAGCAGTCGGCAGGGAGGGGAGACCCAGTACTTC. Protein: CASSRQGGETQYF.

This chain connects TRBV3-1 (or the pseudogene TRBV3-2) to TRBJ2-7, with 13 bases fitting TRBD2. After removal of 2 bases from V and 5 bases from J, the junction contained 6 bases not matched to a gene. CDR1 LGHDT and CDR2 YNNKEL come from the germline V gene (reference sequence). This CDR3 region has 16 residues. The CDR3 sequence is CASSQTSGGAWDEQYF. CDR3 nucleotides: TGTGCCAGCAGCCAAACTAGCGGGGGGGCGTGGGACGAGCAGTACTTC.

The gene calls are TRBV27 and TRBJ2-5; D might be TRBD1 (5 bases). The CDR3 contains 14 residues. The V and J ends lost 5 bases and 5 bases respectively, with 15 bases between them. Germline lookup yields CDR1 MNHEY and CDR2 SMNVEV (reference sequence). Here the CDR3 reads CASSHQGTWETQYF. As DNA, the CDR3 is TGTGCCAGCAGTCACCAGGGAACATGGGAGACCCAGTACTTC.

CDR3 nucleotides: TGTGCCAGTAGTGTTCAGGGGCGACTAAGGTACGAGCAGTACTTC. Residues: CASSVQGRLRYEQYF. J is TRBJ2-7 and V is TRBV19; D possibly corresponds to TRBD1 (6 bases). Germline CDR1 reads LNHDA; CDR2 reads SQIVND (reference sequence). V was trimmed by 5 bases and J by 4 bases, leaving 18 bases between them. CDR3 size: 15 residues.

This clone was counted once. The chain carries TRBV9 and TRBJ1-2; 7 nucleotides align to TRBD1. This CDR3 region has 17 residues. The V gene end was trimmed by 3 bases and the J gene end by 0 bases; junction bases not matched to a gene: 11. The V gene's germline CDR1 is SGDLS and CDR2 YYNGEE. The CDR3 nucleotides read TGTGCCAGCAGCGACCGGGACAGCCGTTTCCCTAACTATGGCTACACCTTC. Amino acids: CASSDRDSRFPNYGYTF. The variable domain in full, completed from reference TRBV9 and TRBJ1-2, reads DSGVTQTPKHLITATGQRVTLRCSPRSGDLSVYWYQQSLDQGLQFLIQYYNGEERAKGNILERFSAQQFPDLHSELNLSSLELGDSALYFCASSDRDSRFPNYGYTFGSGTRLTVV.

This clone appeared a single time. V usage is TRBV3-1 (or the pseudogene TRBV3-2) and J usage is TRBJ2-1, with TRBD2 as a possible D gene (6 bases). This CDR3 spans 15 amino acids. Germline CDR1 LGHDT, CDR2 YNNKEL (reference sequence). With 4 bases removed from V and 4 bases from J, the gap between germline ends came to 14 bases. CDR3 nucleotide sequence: TGTGCCAGCAGCCGGGTCGGGACTGGGTACAATGAGCAGTTCTTC. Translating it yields CASSRVGTGYNEQFF.

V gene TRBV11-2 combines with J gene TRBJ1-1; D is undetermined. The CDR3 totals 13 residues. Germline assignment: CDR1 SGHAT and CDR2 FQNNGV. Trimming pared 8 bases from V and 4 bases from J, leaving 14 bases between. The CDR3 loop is CASLGGPATEAFF. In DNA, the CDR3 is TGTGCCAGCTTAGGAGGGCCAGCCACTGAAGCTTTCTTT.

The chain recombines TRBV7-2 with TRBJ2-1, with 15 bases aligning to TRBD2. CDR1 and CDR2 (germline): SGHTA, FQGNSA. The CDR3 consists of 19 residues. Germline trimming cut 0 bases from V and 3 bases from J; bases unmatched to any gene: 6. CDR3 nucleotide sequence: TGTGCCAGCAGCTTAGCTAGGGGGACTAGCGGGAGGCTCTACAATGAGCAGTTCTTC. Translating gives CASSLARGTSGRLYNEQFF.

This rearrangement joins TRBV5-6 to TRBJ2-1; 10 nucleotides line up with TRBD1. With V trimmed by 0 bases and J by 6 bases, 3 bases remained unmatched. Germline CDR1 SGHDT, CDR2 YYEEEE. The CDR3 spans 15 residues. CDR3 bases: TGTGCCAGCAGCTTGGGGACAGGGGGTTTCAATGAGCAGTTCTTC. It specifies CASSLGTGGFNEQFF.

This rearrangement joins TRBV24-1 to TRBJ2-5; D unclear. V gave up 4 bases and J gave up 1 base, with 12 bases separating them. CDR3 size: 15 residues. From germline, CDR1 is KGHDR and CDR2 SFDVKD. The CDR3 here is CATSDPGSPQETQYF. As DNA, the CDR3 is TGTGCCACCAGTGACCCCGGGTCCCCCCAAGAGACCCAGTACTTC.